The 23 T cell receptor beta chains in this list originate from one sample, sequenced in a study of blood T cell repertoires in COVID-19. Using immunoSEQ multiplex PCR, the repertoire was profiled, and TCRdb retains in-frame clones only, with some absent. Among 300,000 to 450,000 clones, around 87% were seen once, and the ten largest hold about 2.3%. The sample was peripheral blood. These receptors all come from a woman in her sixties or seventies with COVID-19, enrolled during active disease.

The chain recombines TRBV28 with TRBJ2-2; D gene uncertain. The CDR3 covers 15 residues. The V end lost 11 bases, the J end lost 0 bases, and 16 bases lay between the germline ends. CDR1 and CDR2 (germline): MDHEN, SYDVKM. DNA of the CDR3: TGTGCCTCCCGAGCCGGAGTTACGAACACCGGGGAGCTGTTTTTT. It is translated as CASRAGVTNTGELFF.

V gene TRBV28 combines with J gene TRBJ1-6; tentatively, D is TRBD1 (5 bases). The V gene lost 5 bases and the J gene lost 3 bases, with 11 bases spanning the gap. The CDR3 consists of 15 residues. Germline V gene data show CDR1 as MDHEN and CDR2 as SYDVKM. CDR3 in amino acids: CASSRTGLYNSPLHF. The CDR3 nucleotides are TGTGCCAGCAGTCGTACAGGTCTCTATAATTCACCCCTCCACTTT.

The chain employs TRBV9 and TRBJ2-5, with D perhaps matching TRBD1 (6 bases). Germline lookup yields CDR1 SGDLS and CDR2 YYNGEE. The CDR3 totals 15 residues. V gave up 5 bases and J gave up 2 bases, with 16 bases separating them. As DNA, the CDR3 is TGTGCCAGCAGTCGAGGGGGAAACTCTCAAGAGACCCAGTACTTC. Translated: CASSRGGNSQETQYF.

The V and J genes are TRBV28 and TRBJ1-5; D unclear. The CDR3 covers 16 residues. V was cut by 5 bases and J by 2 bases, with 16 bases left in between. Germline CDR1 MDHEN, CDR2 SYDVKM. The CDR3 reads CASSVGGVVGNQPQHF. DNA for the CDR3: TGTGCCAGCAGTGTGGGCGGGGTTGTAGGCAATCAGCCCCAGCATTTT. Using reference TRBV28 and TRBJ1-5 for the parts outside the CDR3, the full variable domain is DVKVTQSSRYLVKRTGEKVFLECVQDMDHENMFWYRQDPGLGLRLIYFSYDVKMKEKGDIPEGYSVSREKKERFSLILESASTNQTSMYLCASSVGGVVGNQPQHFGDGTRLSIL.

The gene calls are TRBV24-1 and TRBJ2-7; D possibly corresponds to TRBD1 (6 bases). This CDR3 contains 13 residues. The germline CDR1 and CDR2 sequences are KGHDR and SFDVKD. V lost 7 bases, J lost 4 bases, and 13 bases lay in between. The CDR3 loop is CATRFRGRYEQYF. Written as DNA, the CDR3 is TGTGCCACCAGGTTCAGGGGTCGGTACGAGCAGTACTTC.

The chain is built from TRBV30 and TRBJ1-1; D not certain. This CDR3 region has 15 residues. Trimming pared 2 bases from V and 4 bases from J, leaving 17 bases between. Per the germline V gene, CDR1 is GTSNPN and CDR2 is SVGIG (reference sequence). CDR3 sequence (DNA): TGTGCCTGGAGTATACGAGGCCTCGGGGTCACTGAAGCTTTCTTT. It encodes CAWSIRGLGVTEAFF.

CDR3 sequence reads: CASNSFGNTIYF. CDR3 DNA sequence: TGTGCCAGCAACTCATTCGGAAACACCATATATTTT. This sequence joins TRBV12-3 or TRBV12-4 and TRBJ1-3; D gene unclear. V lost 7 bases, J lost 4 bases, and 8 bases lay in between. The CDR3 loop spans 12 amino acids.

Here the CDR3 reads CASSLSYRGGTEAFF. The DNA for the CDR3 is TGTGCCAGCAGTTTATCCTACAGGGGTGGCACTGAAGCTTTCTTT. The gene calls are TRBV28 and TRBJ1-1; 7 nucleotides match TRBD1. The CDR3 extends over 15 amino acids. Germline V lookup: CDR1 MDHEN, CDR2 SYDVKM. The V and J ends lost 1 base and 4 bases, in that order; junction bases with no gene match: 6. Drawing the rest from reference TRBV28 and TRBJ1-1, the complete variable domain is DVKVTQSSRYLVKRTGEKVFLECVQDMDHENMFWYRQDPGLGLRLIYFSYDVKMKEKGDIPEGYSVSREKKERFSLILESASTNQTSMYLCASSLSYRGGTEAFFGQGTRLTVV.

The chain combines TRBV18 with TRBJ2-5; 8 nucleotides match TRBD1. After removal of 1 base from V and 4 bases from J, the junction contained 11 bases not matched to a gene. This CDR3 has 17 residues. Germline assignment: CDR1 KGHSH and CDR2 LQKENI. The CDR3 is CASSPRSGGASSETQYF. The CDR3, as DNA: TGTGCCAGCTCACCACGGTCAGGGGGCGCATCATCAGAGACCCAGTACTTC.

The J gene is TRBJ2-7, the V gene TRBV6-5, with D maybe TRBD1 (6 bases). The CDR3 is made up of 14 amino acids. In germline, CDR1 is MNHEY, CDR2 SVGAGI. V was pared by 6 bases and J by 3 bases, with 15 bases between. In DNA, the CDR3 is TGTGCCAGCAGGAAGGGGGACCGTTACTACGAGCAGTACTTC. This encodes CASRKGDRYYEQYF.

The rearrangement uses TRBV2 and TRBJ1-6; 7 bases agree with TRBD1. This CDR3 spans 14 amino acids. Per germline, CDR1 SNHLY and CDR2 FYNNEI. V lost 5 bases and J lost 7; bases outside the gene matches: 5. The CDR3 here is CASSLVTGNSPLHF. CDR3 coding DNA: TGTGCCAGCAGTCTCGTGACAGGGAATTCACCCCTCCACTTT.

The gene calls are TRBV19 and TRBJ2-7, with D hard to call. Germline V gene lookup returns CDR1 LNHDA and CDR2 SQIVND (reference sequence). Trimming took 6 bases from V and 6 from J, leaving 18 bases between them. This CDR3 has 14 amino acids. The CDR3 region has the DNA TGTGCCAGTAGCGTAGATCTTTCTACAGCCGAGCAGTACTTC. Protein product: CASSVDLSTAEQYF.

The J gene is TRBJ2-1, the V gene TRBV11-3; 7 bases line up with TRBD1. Germline loops: CDR1 SGHNT, CDR2 YENEEA. The V gene end was trimmed by 4 bases and the J gene end by 7 bases; junction bases not matched to a gene: 4. The CDR3 totals 13 residues. The CDR3 region has the DNA TGTGCCAGCAGCTCCGGGACAGCGAATGAGCAGTTCTTC. It codes for CASSSGTANEQFF.

This chain uses TRBV30 with TRBJ1-2; possibly TRBD1 for D (6 bases). This CDR3 is built from 13 residues. The germline CDR1 and CDR2 sequences are GTSNPN and SVGIG (reference sequence). V was trimmed by 6 bases and J by 7 bases, leaving 18 bases between them. Here the CDR3 DNA reads TGTGCCTGTGCCATCCAGGGGAGATTTGGCTACACCTTC. This gives the protein CACAIQGRFGYTF.

CDR3: CSARDGGTQYF. The CDR3 bases are TGCAGTGCTAGAGATGGCGGTACGCAGTATTTT. This chain uses TRBV20-1 with TRBJ2-3, with no clear D. Germline V CDR1 and CDR2: DFQATT, SNEGSKA (reference sequence). The CDR3 has 11 residues. V was shortened by 0 bases and J by 8 bases, with 6 bases between the two germline ends.

This clone occurred a few times. This chain connects TRBV19 to TRBJ1-5, with D possibly matching TRBD1 (5 bases). Germline V CDR1 and CDR2: LNHDA, SQIVND (reference sequence). Trimming removed 2 bases from V and 2 bases from J, with 10 bases in between. CDR3 size: 15 residues. CDR3 protein: CASSIQGSGNQPQHF. The CDR3 region has the DNA TGTGCCAGTAGTATACAGGGCAGCGGCAATCAGCCCCAGCATTTT. Supplemented by reference TRBV19 and TRBJ1-5, the full variable domain reads DGGITQSPKYLFRKEGQNVTLSCEQNLNHDAMYWYRQDPGQGLRLIYYSQIVNDFQKGDIAEGYSVSREKKESFPLTVTSAQKNPTAFYLCASSIQGSGNQPQHFGDGTRLSIL.

This chain links TRBV10-3 with TRBJ1-2; D perhaps matches TRBD1 (5 bases). This CDR3 spans 13 amino acids. V was trimmed by 6 bases and J by 2 bases, leaving 10 bases between them. CDR1 is ENHRY and CDR2 is SYGVKD in the germline V gene. Here the CDR3 reads CAISQTDNYGYTF. CDR3 in DNA: TGTGCCATCAGCCAGACAGACAACTATGGCTACACCTTC.

This clone was seen more than once but under ten times. This chain links TRBV11-2 with TRBJ1-1; maybe TRBD1 (6 bases). With 4 bases removed from V and 1 base from J, the gap between germline ends came to 10 bases. Germline CDR1 reads SGHAT; CDR2 reads FQNNGV. The CDR3 extends over 14 amino acids. This chain's CDR3 is CASSSLTGNTEAFF. The CDR3 coding sequence is TGTGCCAGCAGCTCACTGACAGGGAACACTGAAGCTTTCTTT.

As for this clone: Distinct nucleotide sequences in the sample also encode this CDR3. J is TRBJ2-7 and V is TRBV6-6; D perhaps matches TRBD1 (5 bases). Germline V CDR1 and CDR2: MNHNY, SVGAGI (reference sequence). Deletions cut 2 bases from V and 2 bases from J, with 10 bases between. The CDR3 runs 14 residues. CDR3 in DNA: TGTGCCAGCAGTTACGGGCAGGGTACCTACGAGCAGTACTTC. Residues: CASSYGQGTYEQYF.

This clone appeared once. This chain uses TRBV2 with TRBJ2-3; 9 bases map to TRBD2. V lost 5 bases, J lost 2 bases, and 5 bases stayed unmatched. CDR3 length: 15 residues. Germline assignment: CDR1 SNHLY and CDR2 FYNNEI. The CDR3 DNA reads TGTGCCAGCAGTTATAGCGGGGGAATCACAGATACGCAGTATTTT. It specifies CASSYSGGITDTQYF.

DNA of the CDR3: TGTGCCGTCCCTTCCCCGGGGGGAATCCCTGAAGCTTTCTTT. It codes for CAVPSPGGIPEAFF. The chain uses TRBV28 and TRBJ1-1, with a weak D call TRBD1 (5 bases). The CDR3 sequence is 14 residues long. The germline V gene has CDR1 MDHEN and CDR2 SYDVKM. V dropped 11 bases and J dropped 6 bases, with 22 bases sitting between them.

V and J are TRBV7-9 and TRBJ2-5, with a weak D call TRBD2 (5 bases). CDR1 is SEHNR and CDR2 is FQNEAQ in the germline V gene (reference sequence). Trimming shortened V by 9 bases and J by 4 bases, and 9 bases separated the two germline ends. This CDR3 contains 11 residues. The CDR3 is CASGLTETQYF. CDR3 DNA: TGTGCCAGTGGACTGACAGAGACCCAGTACTTC.

The rearrangement uses TRBV4-1 and TRBJ2-1, with 10 bases matching TRBD1. The CDR3 spans 14 residues. Germline V lookup: CDR1 MGHRA, CDR2 YSYEKL. The J segment lost 10 bases and the V segment lost 4 bases, leaving 7 bases of the junction unmatched. This CDR3 is CASSRGQGLWEQFF. CDR3 sequence (DNA): TGCGCCAGCAGCCGGGGACAGGGGCTATGGGAGCAGTTCTTC.